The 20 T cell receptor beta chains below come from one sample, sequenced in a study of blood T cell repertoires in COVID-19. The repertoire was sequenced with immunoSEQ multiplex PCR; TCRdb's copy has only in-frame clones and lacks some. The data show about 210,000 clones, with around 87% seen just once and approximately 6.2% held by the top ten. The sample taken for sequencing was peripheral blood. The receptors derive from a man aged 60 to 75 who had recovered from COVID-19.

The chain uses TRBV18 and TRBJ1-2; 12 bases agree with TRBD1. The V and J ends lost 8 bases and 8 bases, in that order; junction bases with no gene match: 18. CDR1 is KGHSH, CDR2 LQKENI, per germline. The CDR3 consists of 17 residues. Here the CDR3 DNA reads TGTGCCAGCCCTCAGGGTTCGCGGGACAGGGGGCTTTGGGGCTACACCTTC. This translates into CASPQGSRDRGLWGYTF. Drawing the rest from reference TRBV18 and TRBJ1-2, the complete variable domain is NAGVMQNPRHLVRRRGQEARLRCSPMKGHSHVYWYRQLPEEGLKFMVYLQKENIIDESGMPKERFSAEFPKEGPSILRIQQVVRGDSAAYFCASPQGSRDRGLWGYTFGSGTRLTVV.

This CDR3 is CASSEDRDEQYF. DNA for the CDR3: TGTGCCAGCTCAGAAGACCGGGACGAGCAGTACTTC. The V and J genes are TRBV2 and TRBJ2-7; D ambiguous. The CDR3 covers 12 residues. Germline CDR1 and CDR2: SNHLY and FYNNEI. The ends were cut back, 8 bases at V and 5 bases at J, with 13 bases in the middle.

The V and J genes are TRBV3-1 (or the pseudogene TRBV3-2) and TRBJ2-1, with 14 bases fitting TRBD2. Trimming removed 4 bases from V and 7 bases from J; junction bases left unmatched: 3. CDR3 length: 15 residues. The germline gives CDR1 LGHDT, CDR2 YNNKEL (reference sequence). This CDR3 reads CASSPRLAGGNEQFF. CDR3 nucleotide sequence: TGTGCCAGCAGCCCCCGACTAGCGGGGGGGAATGAGCAGTTCTTC.

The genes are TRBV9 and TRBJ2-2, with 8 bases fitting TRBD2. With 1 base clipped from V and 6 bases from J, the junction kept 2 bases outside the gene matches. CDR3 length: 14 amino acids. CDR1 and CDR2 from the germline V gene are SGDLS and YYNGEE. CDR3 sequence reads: CASSVTGGAGELFF. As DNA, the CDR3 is TGTGCCAGCAGCGTAACGGGGGGGGCCGGGGAGCTGTTTTTT.

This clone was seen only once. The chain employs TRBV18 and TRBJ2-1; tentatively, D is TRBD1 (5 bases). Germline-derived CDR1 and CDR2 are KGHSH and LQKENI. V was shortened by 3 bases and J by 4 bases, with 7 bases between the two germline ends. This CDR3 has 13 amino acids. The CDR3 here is CASSPDIYNEQFF. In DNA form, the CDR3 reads TGTGCCAGCTCACCGGACATTTACAATGAGCAGTTCTTC. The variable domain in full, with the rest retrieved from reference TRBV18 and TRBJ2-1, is NAGVMQNPRHLVRRRGQEARLRCSPMKGHSHVYWYRQLPEEGLKFMVYLQKENIIDESGMPKERFSAEFPKEGPSILRIQQVVRGDSAAYFCASSPDIYNEQFFGPGTRLTVL.

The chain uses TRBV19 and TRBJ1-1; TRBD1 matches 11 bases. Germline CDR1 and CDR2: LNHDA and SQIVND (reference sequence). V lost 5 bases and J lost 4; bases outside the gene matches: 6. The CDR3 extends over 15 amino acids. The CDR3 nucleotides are TGTGCCAGTAGTCCTCGGACAGGGGGCGGCACTGAAGCTTTCTTT. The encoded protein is CASSPRTGGGTEAFF. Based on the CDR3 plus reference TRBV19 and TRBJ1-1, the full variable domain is DGGITQSPKYLFRKEGQNVTLSCEQNLNHDAMYWYRQDPGQGLRLIYYSQIVNDFQKGDIAEGYSVSREKKESFPLTVTSAQKNPTAFYLCASSPRTGGGTEAFFGQGTRLTVV.

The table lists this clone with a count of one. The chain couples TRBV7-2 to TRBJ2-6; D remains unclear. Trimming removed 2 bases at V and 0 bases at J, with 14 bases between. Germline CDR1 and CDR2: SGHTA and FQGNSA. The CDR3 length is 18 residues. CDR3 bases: TGTGCCAGCAGCTTAACTGCGGCGTGGTCCTCTGGGGCCAACGTCCTGACTTTC. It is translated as CASSLTAAWSSGANVLTF.

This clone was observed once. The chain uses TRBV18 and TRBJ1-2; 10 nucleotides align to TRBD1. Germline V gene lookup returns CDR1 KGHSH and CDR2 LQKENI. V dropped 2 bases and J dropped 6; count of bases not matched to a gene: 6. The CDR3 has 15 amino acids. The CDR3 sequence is CASSPFGQGGDGYTF. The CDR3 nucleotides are TGTGCCAGCTCACCATTTGGACAGGGGGGCGATGGCTACACCTTC.

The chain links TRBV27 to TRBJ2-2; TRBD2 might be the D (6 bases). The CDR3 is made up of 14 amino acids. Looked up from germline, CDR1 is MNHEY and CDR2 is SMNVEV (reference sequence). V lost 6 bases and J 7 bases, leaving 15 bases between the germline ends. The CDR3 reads CASREWDFGGELFF. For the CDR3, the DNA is TGTGCCAGCAGGGAATGGGACTTTGGCGGGGAGCTGTTTTTT.

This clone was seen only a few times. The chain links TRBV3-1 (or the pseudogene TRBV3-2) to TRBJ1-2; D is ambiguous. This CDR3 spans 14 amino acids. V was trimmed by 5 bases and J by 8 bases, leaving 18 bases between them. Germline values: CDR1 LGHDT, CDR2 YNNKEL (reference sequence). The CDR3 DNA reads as TGTGCCAGCAGCGCCCTCGGCCCTAGCTGGGGCTACACCTTC. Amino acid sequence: CASSALGPSWGYTF.

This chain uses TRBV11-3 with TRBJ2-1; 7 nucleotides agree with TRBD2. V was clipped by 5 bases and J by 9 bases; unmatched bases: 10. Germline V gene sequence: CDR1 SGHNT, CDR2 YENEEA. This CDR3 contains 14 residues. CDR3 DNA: TGTGCCAGCAGCCAGCGGGGATCAGTCGGTGAGCAGTTCTTC. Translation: CASSQRGSVGEQFF.

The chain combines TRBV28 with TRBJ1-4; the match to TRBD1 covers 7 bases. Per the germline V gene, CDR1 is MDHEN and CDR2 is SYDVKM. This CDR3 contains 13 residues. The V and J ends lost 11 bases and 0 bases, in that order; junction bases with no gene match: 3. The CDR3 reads CAGQGATNEKLFF. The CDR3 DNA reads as TGTGCCGGTCAGGGGGCAACTAATGAAAAACTGTTTTTT.

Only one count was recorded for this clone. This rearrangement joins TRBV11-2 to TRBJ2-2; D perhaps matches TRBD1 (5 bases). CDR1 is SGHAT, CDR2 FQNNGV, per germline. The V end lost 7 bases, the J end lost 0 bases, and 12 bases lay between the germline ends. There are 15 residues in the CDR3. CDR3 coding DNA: TGTGCCAGCATCCGACAGACCCCGAACACCGGGGAGCTGTTTTTT. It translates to CASIRQTPNTGELFF.

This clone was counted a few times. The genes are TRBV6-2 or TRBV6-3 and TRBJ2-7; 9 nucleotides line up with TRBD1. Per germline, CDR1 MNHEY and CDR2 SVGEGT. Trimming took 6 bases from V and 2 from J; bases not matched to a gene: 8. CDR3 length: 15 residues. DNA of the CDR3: TGTGCCAGCAGCCCAACCGGGACAGGGACCTACGAGCAGTACTTC. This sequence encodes CASSPTGTGTYEQYF.

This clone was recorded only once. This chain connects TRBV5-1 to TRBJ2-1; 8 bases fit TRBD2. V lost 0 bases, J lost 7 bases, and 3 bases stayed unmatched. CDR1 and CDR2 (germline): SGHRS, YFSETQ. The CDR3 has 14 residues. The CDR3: CASSLAGGGNEQFF. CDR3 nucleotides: TGCGCCAGCAGCTTGGCCGGCGGGGGGAATGAGCAGTTCTTC.

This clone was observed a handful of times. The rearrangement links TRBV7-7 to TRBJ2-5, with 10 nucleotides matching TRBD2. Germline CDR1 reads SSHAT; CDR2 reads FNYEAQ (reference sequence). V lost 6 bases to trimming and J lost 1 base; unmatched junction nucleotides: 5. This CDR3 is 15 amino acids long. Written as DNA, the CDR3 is TGTGCCAGCAGTACGACTAGCGGGCCCCAAGAGACCCAGTACTTC. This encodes CASSTTSGPQETQYF. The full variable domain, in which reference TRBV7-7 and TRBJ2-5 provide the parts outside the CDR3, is GAGVSQSPRYKVTKRGQDVTLRCDPISSHATLYWYQQALGQGPEFLTYFNYEAQPDKSGLPSDRFSAERPEGSISTLTIQRTEQRDSAMYRCASSTTSGPQETQYFGPGTRLLVL.

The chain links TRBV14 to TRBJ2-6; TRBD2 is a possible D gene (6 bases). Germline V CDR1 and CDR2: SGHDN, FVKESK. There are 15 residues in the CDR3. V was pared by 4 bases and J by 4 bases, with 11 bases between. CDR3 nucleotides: TGTGCCAGCAGCCCCATGGGGGGAGGGGCCAACGTCCTGACTTTC. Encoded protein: CASSPMGGGANVLTF.

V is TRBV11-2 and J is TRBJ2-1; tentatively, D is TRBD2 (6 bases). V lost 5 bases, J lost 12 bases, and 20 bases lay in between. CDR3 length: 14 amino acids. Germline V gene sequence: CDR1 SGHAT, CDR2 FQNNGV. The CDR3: CASSPGGVRYGQFF. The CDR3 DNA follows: TGTGCCAGCAGCCCCGGCGGGGTGAGGTATGGGCAGTTCTTC.

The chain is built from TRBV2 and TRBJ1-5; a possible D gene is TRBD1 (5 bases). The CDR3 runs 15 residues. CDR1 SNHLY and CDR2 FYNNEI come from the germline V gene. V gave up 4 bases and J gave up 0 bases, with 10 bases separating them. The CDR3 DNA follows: TGTGCCAGCAGTGGGACAAGGAATAGCAATCAGCCCCAGCATTTT. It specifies CASSGTRNSNQPQHF.

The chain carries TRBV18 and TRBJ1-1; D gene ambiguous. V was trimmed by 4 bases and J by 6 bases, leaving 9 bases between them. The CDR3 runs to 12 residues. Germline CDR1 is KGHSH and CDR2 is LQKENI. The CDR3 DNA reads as TGTGCCAGCTCACATCCCAGTTCTGAAGCTTTCTTT. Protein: CASSHPSSEAFF.